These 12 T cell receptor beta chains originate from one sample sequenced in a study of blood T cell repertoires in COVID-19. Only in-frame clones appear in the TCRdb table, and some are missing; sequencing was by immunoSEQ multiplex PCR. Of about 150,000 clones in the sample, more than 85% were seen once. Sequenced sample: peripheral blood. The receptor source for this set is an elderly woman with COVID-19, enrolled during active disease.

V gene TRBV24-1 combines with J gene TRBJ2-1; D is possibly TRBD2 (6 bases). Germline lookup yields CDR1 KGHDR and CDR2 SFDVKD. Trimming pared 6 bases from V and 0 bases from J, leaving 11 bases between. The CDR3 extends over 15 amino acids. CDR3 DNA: TGTGCCACCAGTCAACGGGGGAGCTCCTACAATGAGCAGTTCTTC. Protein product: CATSQRGSSYNEQFF.

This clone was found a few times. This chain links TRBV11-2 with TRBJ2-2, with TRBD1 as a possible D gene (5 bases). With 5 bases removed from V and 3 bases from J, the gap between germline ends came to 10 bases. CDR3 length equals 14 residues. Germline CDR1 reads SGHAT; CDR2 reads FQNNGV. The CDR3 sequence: CASSARQYTGELFF. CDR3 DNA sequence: TGTGCCAGCAGCGCTCGACAGTACACCGGGGAGCTGTTTTTT.

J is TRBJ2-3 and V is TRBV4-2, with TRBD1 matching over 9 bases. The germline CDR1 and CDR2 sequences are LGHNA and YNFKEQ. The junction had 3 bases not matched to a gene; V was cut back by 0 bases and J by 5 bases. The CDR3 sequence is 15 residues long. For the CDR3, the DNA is TGTGCCAGCAGCCAAGATAAGACAGGGGGAGATACGCAGTATTTT. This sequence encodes CASSQDKTGGDTQYF.

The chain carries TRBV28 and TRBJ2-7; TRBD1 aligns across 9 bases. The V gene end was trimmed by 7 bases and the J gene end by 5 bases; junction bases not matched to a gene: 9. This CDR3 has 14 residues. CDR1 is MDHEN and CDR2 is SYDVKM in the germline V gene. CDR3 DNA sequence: TGTGCCAGCACTTCGGGACAGGGTTGGCACGAGCAGTACTTC. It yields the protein CASTSGQGWHEQYF.

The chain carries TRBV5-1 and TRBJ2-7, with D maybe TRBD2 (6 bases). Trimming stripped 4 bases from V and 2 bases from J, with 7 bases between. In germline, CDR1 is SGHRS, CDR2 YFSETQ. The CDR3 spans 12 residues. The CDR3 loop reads CASSRGTYEQYF. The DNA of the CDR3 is TGCGCCAGCAGCCGGGGGACCTACGAGCAGTACTTC.

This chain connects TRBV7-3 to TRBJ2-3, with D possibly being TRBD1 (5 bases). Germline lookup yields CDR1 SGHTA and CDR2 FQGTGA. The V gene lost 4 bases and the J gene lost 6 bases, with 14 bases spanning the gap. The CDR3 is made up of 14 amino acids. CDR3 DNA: TGTGCCAGCAGCTGGCAGGGCCCGAGGGATACGCAGTATTTT. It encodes CASSWQGPRDTQYF.

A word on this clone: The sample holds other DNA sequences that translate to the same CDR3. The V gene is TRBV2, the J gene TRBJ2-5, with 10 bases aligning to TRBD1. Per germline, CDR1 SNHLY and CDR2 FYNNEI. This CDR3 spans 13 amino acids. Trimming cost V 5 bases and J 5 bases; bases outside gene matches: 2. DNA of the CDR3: TGTGCCAGCAGTCGGGACAGGGGTGAGACCCAGTACTTC. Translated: CASSRDRGETQYF.

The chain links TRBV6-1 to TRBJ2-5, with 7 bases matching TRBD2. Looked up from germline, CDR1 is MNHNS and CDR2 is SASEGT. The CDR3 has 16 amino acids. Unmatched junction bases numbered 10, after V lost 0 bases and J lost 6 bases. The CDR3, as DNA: TGTGCCAGCAGTGAAGCCGGCGGGAGTGGAAGGAAGACCCAGTACTTC. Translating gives CASSEAGGSGRKTQYF.

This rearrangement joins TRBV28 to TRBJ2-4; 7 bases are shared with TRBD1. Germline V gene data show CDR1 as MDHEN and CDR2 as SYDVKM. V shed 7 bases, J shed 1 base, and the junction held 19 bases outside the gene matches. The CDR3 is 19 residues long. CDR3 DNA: TGTGCCAGCAACCGACGAGGGGGCGCCGAGCGAGGGGCCAAAAACATTCAGTACTTC. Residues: CASNRRGGAERGAKNIQYF. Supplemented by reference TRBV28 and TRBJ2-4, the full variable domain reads DVKVTQSSRYLVKRTGEKVFLECVQDMDHENMFWYRQDPGLGLRLIYFSYDVKMKEKGDIPEGYSVSREKKERFSLILESASTNQTSMYLCASNRRGGAERGAKNIQYFGAGTRLSVL.

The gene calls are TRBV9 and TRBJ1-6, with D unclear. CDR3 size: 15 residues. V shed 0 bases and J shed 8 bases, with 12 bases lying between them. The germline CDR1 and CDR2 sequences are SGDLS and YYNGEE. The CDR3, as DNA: TGTGCCAGCAGCGTAGAGACAAGGAATGATTCACCCCTCCACTTT. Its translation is CASSVETRNDSPLHF.

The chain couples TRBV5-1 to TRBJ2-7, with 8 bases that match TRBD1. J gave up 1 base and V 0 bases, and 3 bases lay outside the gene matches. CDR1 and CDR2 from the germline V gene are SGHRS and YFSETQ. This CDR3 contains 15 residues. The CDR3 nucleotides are TGCGCCAGCAGCTTGGTACAGGGGGGATCCTACGAGCAGTACTTC. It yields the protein CASSLVQGGSYEQYF. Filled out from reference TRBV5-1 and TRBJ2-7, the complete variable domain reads KAGVTQTPRYLIKTRGQQVTLSCSPISGHRSVSWYQQTPGQGLQFLFEYFSETQRNKGNFPGRFSGRQFSNSRSEMNVSTLELGDSALYLCASSLVQGGSYEQYFGPGTRLTVT.

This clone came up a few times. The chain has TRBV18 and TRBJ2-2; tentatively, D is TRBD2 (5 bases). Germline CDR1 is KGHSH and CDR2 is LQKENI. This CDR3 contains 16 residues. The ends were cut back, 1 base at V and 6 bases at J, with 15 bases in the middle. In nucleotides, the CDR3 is TGTGCCAGCTCACCACTCGCGGGCCAAATGTCCGGGGAGCTGTTTTTT. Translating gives CASSPLAGQMSGELFF.